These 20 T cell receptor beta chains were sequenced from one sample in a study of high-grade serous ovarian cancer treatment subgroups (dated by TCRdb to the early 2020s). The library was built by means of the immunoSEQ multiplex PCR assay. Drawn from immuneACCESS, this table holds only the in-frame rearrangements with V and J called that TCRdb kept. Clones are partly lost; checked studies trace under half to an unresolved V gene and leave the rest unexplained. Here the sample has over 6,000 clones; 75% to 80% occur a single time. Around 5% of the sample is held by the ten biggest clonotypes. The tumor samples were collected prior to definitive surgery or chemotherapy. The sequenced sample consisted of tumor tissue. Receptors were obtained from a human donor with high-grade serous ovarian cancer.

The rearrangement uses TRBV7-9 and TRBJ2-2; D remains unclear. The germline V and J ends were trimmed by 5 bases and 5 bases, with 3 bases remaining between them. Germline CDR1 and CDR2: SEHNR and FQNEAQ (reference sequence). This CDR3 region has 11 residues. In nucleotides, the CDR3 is TGTGCCAGCAGCCCGACCGGGGAGCTGTTTTTT. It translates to CASSPTGELFF.

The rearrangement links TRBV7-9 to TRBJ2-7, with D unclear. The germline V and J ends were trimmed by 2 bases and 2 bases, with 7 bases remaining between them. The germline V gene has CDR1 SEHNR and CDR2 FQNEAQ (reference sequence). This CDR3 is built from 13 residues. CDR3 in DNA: TGTGCCAGCAGCTTAACGCAGACCTACGAGCAGTACTTC. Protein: CASSLTQTYEQYF.

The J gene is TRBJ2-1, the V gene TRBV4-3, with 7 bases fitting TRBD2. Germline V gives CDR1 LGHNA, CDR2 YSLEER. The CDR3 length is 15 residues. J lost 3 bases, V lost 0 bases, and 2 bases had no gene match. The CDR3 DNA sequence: TGCGCCAGCAGCCAAGATGGGGGGGACTACAATGAGCAGTTCTTC. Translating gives CASSQDGGDYNEQFF.

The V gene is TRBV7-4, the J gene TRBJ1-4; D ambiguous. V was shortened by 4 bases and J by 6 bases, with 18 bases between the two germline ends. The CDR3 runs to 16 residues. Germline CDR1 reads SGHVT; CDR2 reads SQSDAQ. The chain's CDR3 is CASSCVLALRDEKLFF. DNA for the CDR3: TGTGCCAGCAGCTGCGTCTTAGCCCTTCGGGATGAAAAACTGTTTTTT. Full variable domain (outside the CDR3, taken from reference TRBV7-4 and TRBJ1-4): GAGVSQSPRYKVAKRGRDVALRCDSISGHVTLYWYRQTLGQGSEVLTYSQSDAQRDKSGRPSGRFSAERPERSVSTLKIQRTEQGDSAVYLCASSCVLALRDEKLFFGSGTQLSVL.

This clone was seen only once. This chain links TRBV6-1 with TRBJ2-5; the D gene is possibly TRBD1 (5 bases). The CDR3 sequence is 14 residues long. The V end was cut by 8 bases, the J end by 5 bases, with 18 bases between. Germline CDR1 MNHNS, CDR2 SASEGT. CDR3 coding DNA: TGTGCCAGCTGGATTTCGTGGGGCAGGGAGACCCAGTACTTC. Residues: CASWISWGRETQYF.

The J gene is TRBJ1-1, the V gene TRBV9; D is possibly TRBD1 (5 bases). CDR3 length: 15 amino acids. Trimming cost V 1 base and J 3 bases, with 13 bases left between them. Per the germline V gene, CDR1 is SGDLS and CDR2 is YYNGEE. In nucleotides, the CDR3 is TGTGCCAGCAGCGTAAGTGCAGAGGGGTACACTGAAGCTTTCTTT. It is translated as CASSVSAEGYTEAFF.

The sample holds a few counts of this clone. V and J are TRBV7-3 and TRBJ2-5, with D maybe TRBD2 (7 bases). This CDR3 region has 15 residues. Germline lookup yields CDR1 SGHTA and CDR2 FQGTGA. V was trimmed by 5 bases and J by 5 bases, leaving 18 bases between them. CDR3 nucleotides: TGTGCCAGCAGCCCTAGGGGGGGGGCCAGGGAGACCCAGTACTTC. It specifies CASSPRGGARETQYF.

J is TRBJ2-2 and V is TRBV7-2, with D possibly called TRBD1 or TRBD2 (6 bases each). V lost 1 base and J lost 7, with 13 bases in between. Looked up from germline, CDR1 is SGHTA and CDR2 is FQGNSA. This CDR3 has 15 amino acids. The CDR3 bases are TGTGCCAGCAGCTTAGGGGGGGCTACCATCGGGGAGCTGTTTTTT. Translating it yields CASSLGGATIGELFF.

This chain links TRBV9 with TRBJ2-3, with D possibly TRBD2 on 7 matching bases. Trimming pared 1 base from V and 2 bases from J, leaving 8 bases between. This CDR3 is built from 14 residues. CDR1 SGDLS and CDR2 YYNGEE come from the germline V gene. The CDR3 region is CASSVRGATDTQYF. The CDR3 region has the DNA TGTGCCAGCAGCGTACGGGGGGCCACAGATACGCAGTATTTT.

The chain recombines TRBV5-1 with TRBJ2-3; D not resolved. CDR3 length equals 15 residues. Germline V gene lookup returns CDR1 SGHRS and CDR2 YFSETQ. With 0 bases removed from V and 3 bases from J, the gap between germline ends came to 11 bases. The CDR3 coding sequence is TGCGCCAGCAGCTTGGTTGGGGATGGGACAGATACGCAGTATTTT. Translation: CASSLVGDGTDTQYF.

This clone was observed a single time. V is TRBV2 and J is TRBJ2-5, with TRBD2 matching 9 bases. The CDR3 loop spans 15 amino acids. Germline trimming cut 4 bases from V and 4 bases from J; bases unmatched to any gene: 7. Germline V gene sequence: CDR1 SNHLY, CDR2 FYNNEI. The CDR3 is CASSVGRGGPETQYF. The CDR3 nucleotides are TGTGCCAGCAGTGTGGGGCGGGGGGGCCCAGAGACCCAGTACTTC.

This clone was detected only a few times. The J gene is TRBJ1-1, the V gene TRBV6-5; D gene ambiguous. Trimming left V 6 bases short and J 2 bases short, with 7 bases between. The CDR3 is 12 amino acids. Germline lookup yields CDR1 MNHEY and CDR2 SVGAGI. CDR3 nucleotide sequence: TGTGCCAGCAGGAAAGGAAACACTGAAGCTTTCTTT. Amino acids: CASRKGNTEAFF.

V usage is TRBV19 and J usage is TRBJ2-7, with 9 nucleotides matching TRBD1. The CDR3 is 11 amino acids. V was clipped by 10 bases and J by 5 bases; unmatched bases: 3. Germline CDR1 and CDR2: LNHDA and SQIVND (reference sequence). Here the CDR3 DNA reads TGTGCCACAAGACAGGGGGACGAGCAGTACTTC. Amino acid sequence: CATRQGDEQYF.

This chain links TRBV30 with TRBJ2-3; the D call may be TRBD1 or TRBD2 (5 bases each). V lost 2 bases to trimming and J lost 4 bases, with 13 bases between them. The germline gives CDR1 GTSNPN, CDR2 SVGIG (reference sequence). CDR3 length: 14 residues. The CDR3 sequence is CAWSSGRAADTQYF. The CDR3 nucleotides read TGTGCCTGGAGTAGCGGCAGGGCTGCAGATACGCAGTATTTT.

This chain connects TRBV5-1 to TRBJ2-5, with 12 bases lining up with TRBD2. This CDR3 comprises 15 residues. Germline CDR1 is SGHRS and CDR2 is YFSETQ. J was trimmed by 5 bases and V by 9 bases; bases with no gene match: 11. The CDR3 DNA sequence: TGCGCCACCTCAAGCACCGGGACTAGCGGGGAGACCCAGTACTTC. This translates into CATSSTGTSGETQYF.

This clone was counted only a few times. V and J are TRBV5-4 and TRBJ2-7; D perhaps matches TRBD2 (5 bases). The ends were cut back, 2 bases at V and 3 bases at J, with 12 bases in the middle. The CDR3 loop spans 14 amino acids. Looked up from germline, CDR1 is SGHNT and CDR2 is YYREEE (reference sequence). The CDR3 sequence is CASSFRGIGYEQYF. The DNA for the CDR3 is TGTGCCAGCAGCTTTCGGGGAATTGGCTACGAGCAGTACTTC.

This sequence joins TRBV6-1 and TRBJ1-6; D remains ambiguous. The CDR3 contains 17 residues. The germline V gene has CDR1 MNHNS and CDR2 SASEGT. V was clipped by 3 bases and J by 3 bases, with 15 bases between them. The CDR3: CASSDGVRIRYNSPLHF. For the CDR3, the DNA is TGTGCCAGCAGTGACGGGGTTCGGATCCGCTATAATTCACCCCTCCACTTT.

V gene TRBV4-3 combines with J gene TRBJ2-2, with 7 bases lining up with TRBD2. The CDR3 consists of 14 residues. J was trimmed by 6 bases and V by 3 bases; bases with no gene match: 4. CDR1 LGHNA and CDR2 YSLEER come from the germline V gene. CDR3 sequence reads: CASSHSGGSGELFF. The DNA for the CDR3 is TGCGCCAGCAGCCACTCCGGGGGGTCCGGGGAGCTGTTTTTT.

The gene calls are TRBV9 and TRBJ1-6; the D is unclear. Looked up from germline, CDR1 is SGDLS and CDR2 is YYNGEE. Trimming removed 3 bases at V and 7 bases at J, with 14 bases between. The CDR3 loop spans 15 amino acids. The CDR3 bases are TGTGCCAGCAGCGGAGGAGGGATTAGGAATTCACCCCTCCACTTT. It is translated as CASSGGGIRNSPLHF.

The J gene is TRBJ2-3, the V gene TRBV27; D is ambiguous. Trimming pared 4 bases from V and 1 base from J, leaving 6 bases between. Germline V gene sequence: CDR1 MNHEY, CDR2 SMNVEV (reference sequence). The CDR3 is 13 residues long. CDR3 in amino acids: CASSSRGTDTQYF. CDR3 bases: TGTGCCAGCAGTTCTCGGGGCACAGATACGCAGTATTTT.